The clone carrying this T cell receptor (beta chain) was picked up a small number of times. What it binds is not known. The sample comes from a study of tissue T cells after allogeneic stem cell transplantation. Points from the study as a whole: Blood and spleen captured only part of the tissue TCR repertoire. Motif-based clustering found tissue-specific repertoire signatures shared across patients, though few clones were shared.

Survey-depth TCRbeta CDR3 sequencing reported V/J genes and productive frequencies. This table comes from immunoSEQ multiplex PCR, and its TCRdb copy is limited to in-frame clones, with some not included. The sample includes 8,000 to 10,000 clones, under 75% of them seen just once. The CDR3 sequence is 15 residues long. Germline loops: CDR1 KGHSH, CDR2 LQKENI. V gave up 5 bases and J gave up 3 bases, with 11 bases separating them. The source is a woman between 18 and 50 years old with breast cancer. V gene TRBV18 combines with J gene TRBJ2-6; D is unresolved. Sequences were derived from tissue from the ileum, sampled at autopsy. CDR3 sequence reads: CASSATKVGANVLTF. The CDR3 bases are TGTGCCAGCTCAGCCACAAAGGTTGGGGCCAACGTCCTGACTTTC.